These 13 T cell receptor beta chains came from one sample sequenced in a study of T cell clones after liver transplantation. Profiled with immunoSEQ multiplex PCR; TCRdb holds only in-frame clones, not every one. The sample shows roughly 80,000 clones, 83% of them seen only once. Sample: CD4+ T cells from blood, taken at the 22-month timepoint. Every receptor here comes from a human patient who received a liver transplant. Some of these T cells may belong to the graft donor.

This chain links TRBV5-1 with TRBJ2-4; TRBD1 or TRBD2 may be the D gene (5 bases each). Trimming took 4 bases from V and 3 from J, leaving 17 bases between them. The length of the CDR3 is 16 residues. Germline V CDR1 and CDR2: SGHRS, YFSETQ. This CDR3 is CASSRDGEPLKNIQYF. In DNA form, the CDR3 reads TGCGCCAGCAGCCGGGACGGGGAACCCCTCAAAAACATTCAGTACTTC.

The chain recombines TRBV2 with TRBJ2-2, with 11 bases fitting TRBD1. This CDR3 region has 16 residues. The J segment lost 0 bases and the V segment lost 9 bases, leaving 6 bases of the junction unmatched. From germline, CDR1 is SNHLY and CDR2 FYNNEI. CDR3 loop: CASRTGGAANTGELFF. CDR3 sequence (DNA): TGTGCCAGTAGGACAGGGGGCGCGGCGAACACCGGGGAGCTGTTTTTT.

In nucleotides, the CDR3 is TGTGCCAGCAGTACCGGGACTATCTCTAATGAGCAGTTCTTC. Its protein product is CASSTGTISNEQFF. The chain uses TRBV7-2 and TRBJ2-1; 7 nucleotides match TRBD2. V gave up 6 bases and J gave up 7 bases; unmatched junction bases: 9. The CDR3 sequence is 14 residues long. Germline CDR1 SGHTA, CDR2 FQGNSA.

The chain combines TRBV5-4 with TRBJ1-1, with 8 bases aligning to TRBD1. The trim removed 5 bases at V and 3 bases at J, leaving 6 bases unmatched. This CDR3 is built from 14 residues. The V gene's germline CDR1 is SGHNT and CDR2 YYREEE (reference sequence). The CDR3 is CASRLTGEDTEAFF. As DNA, the CDR3 is TGTGCCAGCAGGCTGACAGGGGAGGACACTGAAGCTTTCTTT. Full variable domain (missing parts from reference TRBV5-4 and TRBJ1-1): ETGVTQSPTHLIKTRGQQVTLRCSSQSGHNTVSWYQQALGQGPQFIFQYYREEENGRGNFPPRFSGLQFPNYSSELNVNALELDDSALYLCASRLTGEDTEAFFGQGTRLTVV.

This chain uses TRBV29-1 with TRBJ2-5; D assignment may be TRBD1 or TRBD2 (5 bases each). Germline V gives CDR1 SQVTM, CDR2 ANQGSEA. Trimming left V 2 bases short and J 5 bases short, with 9 bases between. The CDR3 covers 12 residues. The CDR3 DNA reads TGCAGCGTTGAAACAGGCGGGGAGACCCAGTACTTC. This encodes CSVETGGETQYF. Filled out from reference TRBV29-1 and TRBJ2-5, the complete variable domain reads SAVISQKPSRDICQRGTSLTIQCQVDSQVTMMFWYRQQPGQSLTLIATANQGSEATYESGFVIDKFPISRPNLTFSTLTVSNMSPEDSSIYLCSVETGGETQYFGPGTRLLVL.

This clone was seen a handful of times. The V and J genes are TRBV5-1 and TRBJ1-5; no definite D call. Germline V gene sequence: CDR1 SGHRS, CDR2 YFSETQ. The CDR3 covers 13 residues. The ends were cut back, 0 bases at V and 1 base at J, with 2 bases in the middle. The CDR3 is CASSLGSNQPQHF. The CDR3 nucleotides read TGCGCCAGCAGCTTGGGGAGCAATCAGCCCCAGCATTTT.

This clone appeared a few times. The CDR3 region is CASSDRASGSYEQYF. As DNA, the CDR3 is TGTGCCAGTAGCGATCGGGCTAGCGGATCCTACGAGCAGTACTTC. V gene TRBV19 combines with J gene TRBJ2-7; 7 bases agree with TRBD2. CDR3 length equals 15 residues. Germline CDR1 and CDR2: LNHDA and SQIVND (reference sequence). V shed 6 bases and J 1 base; nucleotides not matched to a gene: 9. The full variable domain, rest sourced from reference TRBV19 and TRBJ2-7, is DGGITQSPKYLFRKEGQNVTLSCEQNLNHDAMYWYRQDPGQGLRLIYYSQIVNDFQKGDIAEGYSVSREKKESFPLTVTSAQKNPTAFYLCASSDRASGSYEQYFGPGTRLTVT.

The chain uses TRBV5-8 and TRBJ2-2; no clear D gene. V was pared by 4 bases and J by 10 bases, with 2 bases between. Germline CDR1 reads SGHTS; CDR2 reads YDEGEE. This CDR3 region has 9 residues. The CDR3 nucleotides are TGTGCCAGCAGCATGGAGCTGTTTTTT. This encodes CASSMELFF.

The gene calls are TRBV18 and TRBJ2-5, with D possibly TRBD2 on 5 matching bases. The CDR3 consists of 15 residues. The germline gives CDR1 KGHSH, CDR2 LQKENI. The germline V and J ends were trimmed by 2 bases and 1 base, with 11 bases remaining between them. The CDR3 DNA reads TGTGCCAGCTCACCATCGACGGGGTTCCAAGAGACCCAGTACTTC. Translating it yields CASSPSTGFQETQYF.

The chain has TRBV25-1 and TRBJ2-3; TRBD2 matches 13 bases. V was clipped by 3 bases and J by 2 bases; unmatched bases: 5. Looked up from germline, CDR1 is MGHDK and CDR2 is SYGVNS. The CDR3 loop spans 17 amino acids. CDR3: CASSDPTSGGLTDTQYF. CDR3 in DNA: TGTGCCAGCAGTGATCCGACTAGCGGGGGGCTCACAGATACGCAGTATTTT. The entire variable domain, with the rest obtained from reference TRBV25-1 and TRBJ2-3, is as follows: EADIYQTPRYLVIGTGKKITLECSQTMGHDKMYWYQQDPGMELHLIHYSYGVNSTEKGDLSSESTVSRIRTEHFPLTLESARPSHTSQYLCASSDPTSGGLTDTQYFGPGTRLTVL.

The chain couples TRBV11-2 to TRBJ1-3, with D maybe TRBD1 (6 bases). V dropped 3 bases and J dropped 0 bases, with 9 bases sitting between them. The germline V gene has CDR1 SGHAT and CDR2 FQNNGV. This CDR3 has 15 residues. CDR3 sequence: CASSFGGYSGNTIYF. CDR3 DNA sequence: TGTGCCAGCAGCTTTGGGGGCTACTCTGGAAACACCATATATTTT.

This clone was detected only once. The chain couples TRBV4-3 to TRBJ2-1; D is possibly TRBD2 (7 bases). The germline V gene has CDR1 LGHNA and CDR2 YSLEER. The CDR3 has 16 amino acids. V lost 4 bases to trimming and J lost 2 bases, with 15 bases between them. CDR3 DNA sequence: TGCGCCAGCAGCCTCCAACGGGGGGCAGCCTACAATGAGCAGTTCTTC. Protein product: CASSLQRGAAYNEQFF.

The J gene is TRBJ2-3, the V gene TRBV29-1; no clear D. V was clipped by 4 bases and J by 5 bases, with 4 bases between them. Germline V gene sequence: CDR1 SQVTM, CDR2 ANQGSEA. CDR3 size: 10 residues. CDR3 bases: TGCAGCGTTGGAGGAGATACGCAGTATTTT. Protein sequence: CSVGGDTQYF.